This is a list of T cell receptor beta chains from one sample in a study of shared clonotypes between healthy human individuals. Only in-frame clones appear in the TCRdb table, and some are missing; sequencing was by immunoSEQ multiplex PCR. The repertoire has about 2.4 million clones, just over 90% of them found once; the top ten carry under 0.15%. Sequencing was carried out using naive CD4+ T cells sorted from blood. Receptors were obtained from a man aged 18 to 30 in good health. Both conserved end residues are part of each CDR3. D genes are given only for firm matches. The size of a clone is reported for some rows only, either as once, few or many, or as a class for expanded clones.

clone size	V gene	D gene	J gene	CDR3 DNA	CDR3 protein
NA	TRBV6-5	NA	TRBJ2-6	TGTGCCAGCAGTCTTCCTGGGGCCAACGTCCTGACTTTC	CASSLPGANVLTF
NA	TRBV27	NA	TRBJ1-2	TGTGCCAGCAGTTTAGGAATGCCAGCCTTTAAGGGTGGCTACACCTTC	CASSLGMPAFKGGYTF
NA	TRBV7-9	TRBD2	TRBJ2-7	TGTGCCAGCACCGCCGGCCTAGCGGGAGGCGAGCAGTACTTC	CASTAGLAGGEQYF
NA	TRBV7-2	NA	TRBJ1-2	TGTGCCAGCAGCTTAACGTTAGCTAACTATGGCTACACCTTC	CASSLTLANYGYTF
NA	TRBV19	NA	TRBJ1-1	TGTGCCAGTAGTATAGTTGGGGTGAACACTGAAGCTTTCTTT	CASSIVGVNTEAFF
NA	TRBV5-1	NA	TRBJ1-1	TGCGCCAGCAGCTTGGGGGACCTCACTGAAGCTTTCTTT	CASSLGDLTEAFF
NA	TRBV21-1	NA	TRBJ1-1	TGTGCCAGCAGCAAGGACAGGGCGAACACTGAAGCTTTCTTT	CASSKDRANTEAFF
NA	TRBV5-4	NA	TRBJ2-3	TGTGCCAGCAGCTTGAAGGTTAAGAATAGCGCAGGCACAGATACGCAGTATTTT	CASSLKVKNSAGTDTQYF
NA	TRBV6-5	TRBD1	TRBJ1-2	TGTGCCAGCAGCCGACAGGGCGGCGGCTACACCTTC	CASSRQGGGYTF
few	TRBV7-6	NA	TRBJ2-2	TGTGCCAGCAGGACCTTTACCGGCGGGGAGCTGTTTTTT	CASRTFTGGELFF